The rows below give T cell receptor beta chains drawn from one sample of a study of blood T cell repertoires in COVID-19. Sequenced by immunoSEQ multiplex PCR; TCRdb stores in-frame clones only, minus some. Counted here are under 85,000 clones, roughly 80% occurring once; the ten biggest clones make up 6.9%. The sample taken for sequencing was peripheral blood. These receptor sequences come from a man aged 25-45 years with COVID-19, enrolled during active disease. The CDR3 runs from the conserved cysteine through the conserved F or W. D genes are given only for firm matches. Clone size appears in some rows only: once, few, many, or a class for an expanded clone.

TRBV14	.	.	TRBJ2-3	TGTGCCAGCAGCCAAGTTAAGCAACGACACACGACGCACACAGATACGCAGTATTTT	CASSQVKQRHTTHTDTQYF
TRBV24-1	TRBD2	.	TRBJ2-5	TGTGCCACCAGTGATTTCAGACTAGCAGAGACCCAGTACTTC	CATSDFRLAETQYF
TRBV7-6	.	.	TRBJ2-5	TGTGCCAGCAGTCCCTCGTACCAAGAGACCCAGTACTTC	CASSPSYQETQYF
TRBV18	TRBD1	.	TRBJ1-1	TGTGCCAGCTCACCTCAGGCAGGGGGCGGGAACACTGAAGCTTTCTTT	CASSPQAGGGNTEAFF
TRBV28	.	.	TRBJ1-4	TGTGCCAGCAGTACCGACAGGAGTGATGAAAAACTGTTTTTT	CASSTDRSDEKLFF
TRBV6-5	.	.	TRBJ2-1	TGTGCCAGCACCCGAGACAGGACCGATGAGCAGTTCTTC	CASTRDRTDEQFF
TRBV4-3	TRBD2	.	TRBJ2-2	TGCGCCAGCAGCCAAGGTCACGGGGGGAACGGGGAGCTGTTTTTT	CASSQGHGGNGELFF
TRBV9	.	.	TRBJ1-3	TGTGCCAGCAGCGTAGATACAGGGGGAAACACCATATATTTT	CASSVDTGGNTIYF
TRBV30	.	.	TRBJ1-5	TGTGCCTGGAGTGCCCGTTTCGGTTCTGTTGTCAATCAGCCCCAGCATTTT	CAWSARFGSVVNQPQHF
TRBV5-5	.	.	TRBJ1-1	TGTGCCAGCAGCTCACAGGGTGGAGAAACTGAAGCTTTCTTT	CASSSQGGETEAFF
TRBV5-6	TRBD2	.	TRBJ2-7	TGTGCCAGCAGCCCGCCGGGGGGAACTACTAACGAGCAGTACTTC	CASSPPGGTTNEQYF
TRBV9	TRBD1	.	TRBJ2-7	TGTGCCAGCAGCCCTCGTTCGGGACAGCTCTACGAGCAGTACTTC	CASSPRSGQLYEQYF
TRBV5-5	TRBD2	.	TRBJ2-1	TGTGCCAGCAGCTTGCCGGGAGGGGGATACAATGAGCAGTTCTTC	CASSLPGGGYNEQFF
TRBV20-1	.	few	TRBJ1-4	TGCAGTGCTAGAGGGAGGGTTCCTCTTTTT	CSARGRVPLF
TRBV7-6	TRBD2	.	TRBJ2-1	TGTGCCAGCAGCTCCGAGGCCGGGACTAGCGGGAGAGATGAGCAGTTCTTC	CASSSEAGTSGRDEQFF
TRBV20-1	.	once	TRBJ2-7	TGCAGTGCTAGGGGCTCTTACGAGCAGTACTTC	CSARGSYEQYF
TRBV6-5	.	.	TRBJ2-2	TGTGCCAGCACCCTGGACAGACCCACCGGGGAGCTGTTTTTT	CASTLDRPTGELFF
TRBV7-8	TRBD2	.	TRBJ2-5	TGTGCCAGCAGGACTAGCGGCCAAGAGACCCAGTACTTC	CASRTSGQETQYF
TRBV28	TRBD2	.	TRBJ2-7	TGTGCCAGCAGCAGCGGGAATTACGAGCAGTACTTC	CASSSGNYEQYF
TRBV7-9	.	.	TRBJ2-5	TGTGCCAGCAGCGGGCGACAGGAGTCGTACCAAGAGACCCAGTACTTC	CASSGRQESYQETQYF
TRBV19	.	.	TRBJ1-2	TGTGCCAGTACTTCCGGGGGAGGCTACACCTTC	CASTSGGGYTF
TRBV28	TRBD2	.	TRBJ2-7	TGTGCCAGCAGTTTAGGGGAATGGGGCGCGGGAGGGCCTCGGACCTACGAGCAGTACTTC	CASSLGEWGAGGPRTYEQYF
TRBV3-1/TRBV3-2	TRBD1	few	TRBJ2-7	TGTGCCAGCAGCCAAACCTGGCAGGGACAGCGATCCTACGAGCAGTACTTC	CASSQTWQGQRSYEQYF
TRBV5-1	.	.	TRBJ1-5	TGCGCCAGCAGCGTATCAGGGGTTGGTCAGCCCCAGCATTTT	CASSVSGVGQPQHF
TRBV19	.	.	TRBJ1-5	TGTGCCAGTAGTATACAGGGGAATAATCAGCCCCAGCATTTT	CASSIQGNNQPQHF
TRBV29-1	TRBD2	few	TRBJ2-1	TGCAGCGTGGCTCCCGGGACTAGCGGGAGTTATGAGCAGTTCTTC	CSVAPGTSGSYEQFF
TRBV15	TRBD2	.	TRBJ2-7	TGTGCCACCAGCAGTCCCGGGACTAGCGGGAGTCCCGAGCAGTACTTC	CATSSPGTSGSPEQYF
TRBV28	.	.	TRBJ2-6	TGTGCCAGCAGTCGGTCCCAGGCGGGGGCCAACGTCCTGACTTTC	CASSRSQAGANVLTF
TRBV7-7	TRBD1	.	TRBJ2-5	TGTGCTAGCAGCCCACGCCCTTCGGACAGGAAGCCCGAAGAGACCCAGTACTTC	CASSPRPSDRKPEETQYF
TRBV28	.	.	TRBJ2-5	TGTGCCACCGCGGACAGAGAGTACCAAGAGACCCAGTACTTC	CATADREYQETQYF
TRBV9	.	.	TRBJ1-4	TGTGCCAGCAGCAGATCCGAGGTTGAGGAAAAACTGTTTTTT	CASSRSEVEEKLFF
TRBV27	TRBD2	.	TRBJ2-1	TGTGCCAGCAGTCCGAGCGGGAGTACGAGGAATGAGCAGTTCTTC	CASSPSGSTRNEQFF
TRBV6-5	.	.	TRBJ2-7	TGTGCCAGCAGCCGTGGGGGCTGGCAGTACTTC	CASSRGGWQYF
TRBV7-9	TRBD1	once	TRBJ2-7	TGTGCCAGCAGCTTGACAGGGGCTAACTACGAGCAGTACTTC	CASSLTGANYEQYF
TRBV5-4	.	.	TRBJ2-5	TGTGCCAGCAGCTTGGCAGGGCAGTGGGAGACCCAGTACTTC	CASSLAGQWETQYF
TRBV24-1	TRBD1	.	TRBJ2-6	TGTGCCACCAGTTCGCGGACAGGGGATTCTGGGGCCAACGTCCTGACTTTC	CATSSRTGDSGANVLTF
TRBV5-6	.	.	TRBJ1-1	TGTGCCAGCAGCTTGGGAGTCAGGGCGAACACTGAAGCTTTCTTT	CASSLGVRANTEAFF
TRBV12-5	.	.	TRBJ1-5	TGTGCTAGTGCCCCAGACACCTATCAGCCCCAGCATTTT	CASAPDTYQPQHF
TRBV9	TRBD1	.	TRBJ2-1	TGTGCCAGCAGCGTAGGACAGGGCAGTGAGCAGTTCTTC	CASSVGQGSEQFF
TRBV2	TRBD2	.	TRBJ2-1	TGTGCCGGGGGACTAGCGGGGTTGGGTGAGCAGTTCTTC	CAGGLAGLGEQFF
TRBV29-1	TRBD2	.	TRBJ2-1	TGCAGCGGGGAGACTAGCGGGATTGAGGAGCAGTTCTTC	CSGETSGIEEQFF
TRBV19	TRBD1	.	TRBJ1-1	TGTGCCAGTAGTATAGCCGCGGACAGGCGAGGGACTGAAGCTTTCTTT	CASSIAADRRGTEAFF
TRBV11-2	.	.	TRBJ2-3	TGTGCCAGCAGCTACGGGGATACGCAGTATTTT	CASSYGDTQYF
TRBV12-3/TRBV12-4	.	.	TRBJ2-7	TGTGCCAGCAGTTTCACCAGGAATTACGAGCAGTACTTC	CASSFTRNYEQYF
TRBV30	.	.	TRBJ2-6	TGTGCCTGGAGTCTGGGGTCAGGGGGACTCTCTGGGGCCAACGTCCTGACTTTC	CAWSLGSGGLSGANVLTF
TRBV28	TRBD2	.	TRBJ2-1	TGTGCCAGCAGGGGGACTAGCGGTAACAATGAGCAGTTCTTC	CASRGTSGNNEQFF
TRBV4-1	.	once	TRBJ1-2	TGCGCCAGCAGCCAAGATCCGGGGGTCGATTATGGCTACACCTTC	CASSQDPGVDYGYTF
TRBV19	.	.	TRBJ1-5	TGTGCCACTTCGGGGAATAGCAATCAGCCCCAGCATTTT	CATSGNSNQPQHF